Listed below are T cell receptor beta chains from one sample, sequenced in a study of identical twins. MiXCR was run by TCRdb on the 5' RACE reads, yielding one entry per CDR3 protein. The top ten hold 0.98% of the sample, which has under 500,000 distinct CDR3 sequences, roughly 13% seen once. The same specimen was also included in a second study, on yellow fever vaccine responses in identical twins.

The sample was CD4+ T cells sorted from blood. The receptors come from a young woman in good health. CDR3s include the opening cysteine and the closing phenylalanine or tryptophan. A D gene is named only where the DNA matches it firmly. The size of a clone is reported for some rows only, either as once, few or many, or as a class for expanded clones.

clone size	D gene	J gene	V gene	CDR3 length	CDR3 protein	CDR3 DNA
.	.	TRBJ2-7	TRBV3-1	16	CASSGNGAFEGYEQYF	TGTGCCAGCAGCGGCAACGGGGCATTTGAAGGCTACGAGCAGTACTTC
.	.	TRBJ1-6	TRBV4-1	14	CASSRPGTASPLHF	TGCGCCAGCAGCCGACCTGGGACGGCTTCACCCCTCCACTTT
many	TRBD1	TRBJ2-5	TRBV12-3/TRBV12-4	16	CASSPTPGQGQETQYF	TGTGCCAGCAGCCCTACACCCGGACAGGGCCAAGAGACCCAGTACTTC
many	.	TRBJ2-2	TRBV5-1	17	CASRYGGGIGEAGELFF	TGCGCCAGCAGATATGGCGGCGGGATCGGCGAGGCCGGGGAGCTGTTTTTT
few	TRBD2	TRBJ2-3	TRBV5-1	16	CASSLVRAGAPDTQYF	TGCGCCAGCAGCTTGGTCCGAGCGGGAGCCCCAGATACGCAGTATTTT
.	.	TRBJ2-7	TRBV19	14	CASSADSGGYEQYF	TGTGCCAGTAGCGCAGACTCCGGGGGCTACGAGCAGTACTTC
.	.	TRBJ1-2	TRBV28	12	CASSFSIPGYTF	TGTGCCAGCAGTTTCTCCATTCCAGGCTACACCTTC
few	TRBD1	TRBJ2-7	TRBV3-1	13	CASSQYQGAGQYF	TGTGCCAGCAGCCAATATCAGGGGGCAGGGCAGTACTTC
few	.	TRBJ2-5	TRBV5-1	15	CASSGSGDSQETQYF	TGCGCCAGCAGCGGGTCGGGGGACTCGCAAGAGACCCAGTACTTC
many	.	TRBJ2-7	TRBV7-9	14	CASSLDLGVSEQYF	TGTGCCAGCAGCTTAGATCTAGGGGTTTCCGAGCAGTACTTC
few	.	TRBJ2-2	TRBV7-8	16	CASRRTGGRNTGELFF	TGTGCCAGCAGGCGGACCGGGGGCAGGAACACCGGGGAGCTGTTTTTT
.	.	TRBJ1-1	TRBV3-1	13	CASSQVWTARAFF	TGTGCCAGCAGCCAAGTTTGGACCGCGAGGGCTTTCTTT
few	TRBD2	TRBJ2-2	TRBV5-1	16	CASSGSGSISTGELFF	TGCGCCAGCAGCGGCAGCGGGAGCATTAGCACCGGGGAGCTGTTTTTT
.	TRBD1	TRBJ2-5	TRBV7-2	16	CASSLGDRGRRETQYF	TGTGCCAGCAGCTTAGGGGACAGGGGGCGCCGGGAGACCCAGTACTTC
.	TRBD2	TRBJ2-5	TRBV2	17	CASRNSLAGGPRETQYF	TGTGCCAGCAGAAACAGCCTAGCGGGGGGGCCCCGAGAGACCCAGTACTTC
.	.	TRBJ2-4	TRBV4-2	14	CASSQEVGGTIQYF	TGTGCCAGCAGCCAAGAAGTGGGGGGTACCATTCAGTACTTC
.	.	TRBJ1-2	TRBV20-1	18	CSARVSSVSGATNYGYTF	TGCAGTGCTAGAGTCAGCTCCGTCTCAGGGGCGACTAACTATGGCTACACCTTC
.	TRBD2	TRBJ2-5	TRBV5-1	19	CASSLGRSSGGLTQETQYF	TGCGCCAGCAGCTTGGGCCGGTCTAGCGGGGGCTTAACCCAAGAGACCCAGTACTTC
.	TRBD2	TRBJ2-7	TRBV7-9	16	CASSPRTSGDRYEQYF	TGTGCCAGCAGCCCCCGGACTAGCGGAGACAGATACGAGCAGTACTTC
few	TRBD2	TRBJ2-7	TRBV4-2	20	CASSQDSRASGGAKPYEQYF	TGTGCCAGCAGCCAAGATTCCCGTGCTAGCGGGGGGGCTAAACCCTACGAGCAGTACTTC
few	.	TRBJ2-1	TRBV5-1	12	CASSLGTVGQFF	TGCGCCAGCAGCTTGGGGACGGTGGGCCAGTTCTTC
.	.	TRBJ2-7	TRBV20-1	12	CSARDSTAEQYF	TGCAGTGCTAGAGATTCCACAGCCGAGCAGTACTTC
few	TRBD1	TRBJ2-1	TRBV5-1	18	CASSSRRNRGKAYNEQFF	TGCGCCAGCAGCTCCAGAAGAAACAGGGGAAAAGCCTACAATGAGCAGTTCTTC
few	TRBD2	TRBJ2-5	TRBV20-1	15	CSASYGTSVQETQYF	TGCAGTGCTAGCTATGGGACTAGCGTACAAGAGACCCAGTACTTC
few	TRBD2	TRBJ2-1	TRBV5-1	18	CASNPPGLAGEDYNEQFF	TGCGCCAGCAACCCGCCGGGACTAGCGGGGGAAGACTACAATGAGCAGTTCTTC
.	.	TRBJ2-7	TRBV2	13	CASSEAIRAEQYF	TGTGCCAGCAGTGAAGCGATCAGGGCCGAGCAGTACTTC
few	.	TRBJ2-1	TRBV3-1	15	CASSQDPASYNEQFF	TGTGCCAGCAGCCAAGATCCCGCATCCTACAATGAGCAGTTCTTC
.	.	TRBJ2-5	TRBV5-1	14	CASSFWLAKETQYF	TGCGCCAGCAGCTTTTGGTTAGCGAAAGAGACCCAGTACTTC
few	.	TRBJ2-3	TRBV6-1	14	CASKTGLRVDTQYF	TGTGCCAGCAAGACGGGCCTCCGGGTTGATACGCAGTATTTT
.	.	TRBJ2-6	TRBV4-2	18	CASSQGHRAGFGANVLTF	TGTGCCAGCAGCCAAGGACACCGGGCAGGGTTTGGGGCCAACGTCCTGACTTTC
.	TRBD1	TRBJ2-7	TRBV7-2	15	CASSKGGLDRVEQYF	TGTGCCAGCAGCAAAGGGGGCCTAGATCGAGTCGAGCAGTACTTC
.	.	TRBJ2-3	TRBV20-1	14	CSASGGTMTDTQYF	TGCAGTGCTAGTGGGGGGACGATGACAGATACGCAGTATTTT
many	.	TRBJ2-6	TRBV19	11	CASSGANVLTF	TGTGCCAGTTCTGGGGCCAACGTCCTGACTTTC
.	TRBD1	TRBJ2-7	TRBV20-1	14	CSASRGQGTYEQYF	TGCAGTGCCTCTAGGGGACAGGGAACCTACGAGCAGTACTTC
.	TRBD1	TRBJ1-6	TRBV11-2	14	CASSSGQGHSPLHF	TGTGCCAGCAGCTCAGGACAGGGGCATTCACCCCTCCACTTT
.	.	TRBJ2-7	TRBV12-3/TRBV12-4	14	CASSYAGQQYEQYF	TGTGCCAGCAGTTACGCGGGACAACAATACGAGCAGTACTTC